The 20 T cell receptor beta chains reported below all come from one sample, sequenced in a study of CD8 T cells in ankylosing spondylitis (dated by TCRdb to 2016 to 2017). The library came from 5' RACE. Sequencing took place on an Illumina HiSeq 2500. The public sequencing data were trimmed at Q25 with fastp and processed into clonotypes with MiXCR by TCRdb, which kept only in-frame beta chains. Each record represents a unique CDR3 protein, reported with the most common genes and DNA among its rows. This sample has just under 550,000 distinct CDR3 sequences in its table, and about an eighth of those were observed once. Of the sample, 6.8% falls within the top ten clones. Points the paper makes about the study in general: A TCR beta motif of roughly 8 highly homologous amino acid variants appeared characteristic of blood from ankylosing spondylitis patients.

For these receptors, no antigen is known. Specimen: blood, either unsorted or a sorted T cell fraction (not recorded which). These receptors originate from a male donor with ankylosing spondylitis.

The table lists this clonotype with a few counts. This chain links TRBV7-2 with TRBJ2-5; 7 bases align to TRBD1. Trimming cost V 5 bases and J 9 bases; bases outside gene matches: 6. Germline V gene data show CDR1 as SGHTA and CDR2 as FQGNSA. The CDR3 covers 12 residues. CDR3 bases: TGTGCCAGCAGCCCGTACAGGGGATCCCAGTACTTC. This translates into CASSPYRGSQYF.

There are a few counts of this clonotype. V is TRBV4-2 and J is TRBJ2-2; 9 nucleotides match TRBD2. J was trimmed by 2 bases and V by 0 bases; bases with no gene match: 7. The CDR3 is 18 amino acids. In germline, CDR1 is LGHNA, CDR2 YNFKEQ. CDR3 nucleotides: TGTGCCAGCAGCCAAGAGGTCTCGACTAGCGGAAACACCGGGGAGCTGTTTTTT. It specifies CASSQEVSTSGNTGELFF.

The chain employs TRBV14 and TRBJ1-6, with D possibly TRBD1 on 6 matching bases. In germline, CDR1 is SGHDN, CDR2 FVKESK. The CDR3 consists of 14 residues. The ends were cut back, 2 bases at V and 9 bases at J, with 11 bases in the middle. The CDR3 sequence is CASSQNRASSPLHF. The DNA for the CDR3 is TGTGCCAGCAGCCAAAACAGGGCTAGTTCACCCCTCCACTTT. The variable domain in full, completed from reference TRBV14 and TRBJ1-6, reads EAGVTQFPSHSVIEKGQTVTLRCDPISGHDNLYWYRRVMGKEIKFLLHFVKESKQDESGMPNNRFLAERTGGTYSTLKVQPAELEDSGVYFCASSQNRASSPLHFGNGTRLTVT.

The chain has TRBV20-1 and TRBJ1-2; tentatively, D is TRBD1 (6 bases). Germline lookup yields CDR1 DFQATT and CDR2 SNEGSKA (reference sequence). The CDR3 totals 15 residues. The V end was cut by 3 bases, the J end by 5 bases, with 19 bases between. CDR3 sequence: CSASLGQPTLYGYTF. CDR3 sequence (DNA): TGCAGTGCTAGCCTCGGACAGCCGACTCTTTATGGCTACACCTTC.

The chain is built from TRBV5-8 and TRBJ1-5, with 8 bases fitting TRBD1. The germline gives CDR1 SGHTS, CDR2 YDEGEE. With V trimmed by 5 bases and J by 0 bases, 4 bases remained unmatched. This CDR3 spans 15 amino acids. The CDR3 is CASRRGTGSNQPQHF. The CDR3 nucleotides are TGTGCCAGCAGACGGGGGACAGGTAGCAATCAGCCCCAGCATTTT.

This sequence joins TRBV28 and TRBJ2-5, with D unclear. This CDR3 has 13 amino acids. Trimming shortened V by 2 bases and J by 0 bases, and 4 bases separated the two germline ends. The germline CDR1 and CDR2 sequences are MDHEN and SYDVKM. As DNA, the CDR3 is TGTGCCAGCAGTTTACCTAACCAAGAGACCCAGTACTTC. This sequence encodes CASSLPNQETQYF. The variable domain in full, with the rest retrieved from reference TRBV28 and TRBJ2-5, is DVKVTQSSRYLVKRTGEKVFLECVQDMDHENMFWYRQDPGLGLRLIYFSYDVKMKEKGDIPEGYSVSREKKERFSLILESASTNQTSMYLCASSLPNQETQYFGPGTRLLVL.

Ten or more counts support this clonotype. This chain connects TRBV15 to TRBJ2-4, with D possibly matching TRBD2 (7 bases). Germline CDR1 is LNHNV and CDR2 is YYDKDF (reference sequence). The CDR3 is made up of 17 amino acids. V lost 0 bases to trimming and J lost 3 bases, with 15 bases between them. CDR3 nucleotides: TGTGCCACCAGCAGAGAGGGGGGGGCCTCGGTCAAAAACATTCAGTACTTC. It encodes CATSREGGASVKNIQYF.

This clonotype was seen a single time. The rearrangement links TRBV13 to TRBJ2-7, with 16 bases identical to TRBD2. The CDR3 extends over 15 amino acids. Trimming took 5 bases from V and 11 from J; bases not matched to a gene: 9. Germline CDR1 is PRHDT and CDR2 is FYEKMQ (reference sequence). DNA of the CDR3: TGTGCCAGCAGCCTGGGACTAGCGGGAGGGAACACCAAGTACTTC. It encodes CASSLGLAGGNTKYF.

Written as DNA, the CDR3 is TGCGCCAGCAGCCCACTTTTTGAGGGAGGCTACGAGCAGTACTTC. Amino acid sequence: CASSPLFEGGYEQYF. This chain connects TRBV5-1 to TRBJ2-7; weak D call: TRBD2 (6 bases). V gave up 4 bases and J gave up 3 bases, with 17 bases separating them. The length of the CDR3 is 15 residues. Germline V gene data show CDR1 as SGHRS and CDR2 as YFSETQ.

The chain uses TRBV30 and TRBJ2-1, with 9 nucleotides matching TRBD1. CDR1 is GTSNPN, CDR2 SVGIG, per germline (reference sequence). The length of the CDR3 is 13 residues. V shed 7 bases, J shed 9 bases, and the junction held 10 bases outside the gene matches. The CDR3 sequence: CASKRGTGIEQFF. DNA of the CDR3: TGTGCCTCGAAGAGAGGGACAGGGATTGAGCAGTTCTTC. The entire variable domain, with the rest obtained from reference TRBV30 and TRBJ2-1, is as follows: SQTIHQWPATLVQPVGSPLSLECTVEGTSNPNLYWYRQAAGRGLQLLFYSVGIGQISSEVPQNLSASRPQDRQFILSSKKLLLSDSGFYLCASKRGTGIEQFFGPGTRLTVL.

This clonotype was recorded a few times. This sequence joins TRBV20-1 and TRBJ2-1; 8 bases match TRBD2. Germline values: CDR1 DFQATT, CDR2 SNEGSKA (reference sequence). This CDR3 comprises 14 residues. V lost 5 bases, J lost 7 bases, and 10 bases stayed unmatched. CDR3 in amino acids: CSAQSGRAENEQFF. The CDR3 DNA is TGCAGTGCTCAATCCGGGAGGGCCGAGAATGAGCAGTTCTTC.

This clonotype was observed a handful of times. CDR3 sequence reads: CATSTGGAAVGDEQFF. In DNA, the CDR3 is TGTGCCACCAGCACGGGGGGGGCCGCCGTCGGCGATGAGCAGTTCTTC. The V gene is TRBV24-1, the J gene TRBJ2-1; 8 bases are shared with TRBD2. The V and J ends lost 7 bases and 8 bases, in that order; junction bases with no gene match: 15. Germline assignment: CDR1 KGHDR and CDR2 SFDVKD. The CDR3 covers 16 residues.

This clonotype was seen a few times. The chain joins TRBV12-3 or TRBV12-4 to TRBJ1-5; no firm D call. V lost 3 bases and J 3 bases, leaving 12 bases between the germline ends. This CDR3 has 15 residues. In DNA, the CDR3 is TGTGCCAGCAGTTTGTTAGGAGGGCCCAATCAGCCCCAGCATTTT. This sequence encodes CASSLLGGPNQPQHF.

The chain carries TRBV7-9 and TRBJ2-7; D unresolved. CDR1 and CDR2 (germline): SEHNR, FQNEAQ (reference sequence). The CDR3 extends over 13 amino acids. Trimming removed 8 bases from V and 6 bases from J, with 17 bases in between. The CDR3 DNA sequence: TGTGCCAGCGAGATGTCCCTCAAAGGCGAGCAGTACGTC. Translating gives CASEMSLKGEQYV.

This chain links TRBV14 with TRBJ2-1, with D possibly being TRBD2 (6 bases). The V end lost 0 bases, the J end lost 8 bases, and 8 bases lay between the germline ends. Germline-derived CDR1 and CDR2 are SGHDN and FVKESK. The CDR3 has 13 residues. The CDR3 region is CASSQDTGDEQFF. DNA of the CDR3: TGTGCCAGCAGCCAAGATACGGGGGATGAGCAGTTCTTC.

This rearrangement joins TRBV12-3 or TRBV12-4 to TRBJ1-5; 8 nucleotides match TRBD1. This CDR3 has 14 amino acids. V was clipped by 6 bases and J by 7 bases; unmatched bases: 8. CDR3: CASSRQGIGQPQHF. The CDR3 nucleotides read TGTGCCAGCAGCCGACAGGGGATTGGGCAGCCCCAGCATTTT.

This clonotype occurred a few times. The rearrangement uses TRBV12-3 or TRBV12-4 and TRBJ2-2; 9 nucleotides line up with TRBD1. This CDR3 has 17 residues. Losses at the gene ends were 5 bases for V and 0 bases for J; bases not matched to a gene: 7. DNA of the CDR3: TGTGCCAGCAGTATTTACAGGGGGCTCGCGAACACCGGGGAGCTGTTTTTT. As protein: CASSIYRGLANTGELFF.

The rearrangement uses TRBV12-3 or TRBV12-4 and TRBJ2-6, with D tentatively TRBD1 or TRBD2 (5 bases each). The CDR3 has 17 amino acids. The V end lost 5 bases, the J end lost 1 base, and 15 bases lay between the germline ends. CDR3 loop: CASSLGAVGSGANVLTF. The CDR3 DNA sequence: TGTGCCAGCAGTCTCGGGGCGGTGGGTTCTGGGGCCAACGTCCTGACTTTC.

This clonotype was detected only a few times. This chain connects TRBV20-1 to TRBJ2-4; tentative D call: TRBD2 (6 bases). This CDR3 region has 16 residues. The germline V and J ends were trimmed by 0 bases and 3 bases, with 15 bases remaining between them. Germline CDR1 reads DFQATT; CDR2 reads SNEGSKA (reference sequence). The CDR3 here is CSARDASVGGKNIQYF. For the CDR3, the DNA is TGCAGTGCTAGAGACGCTAGCGTTGGGGGCAAAAACATTCAGTACTTC.

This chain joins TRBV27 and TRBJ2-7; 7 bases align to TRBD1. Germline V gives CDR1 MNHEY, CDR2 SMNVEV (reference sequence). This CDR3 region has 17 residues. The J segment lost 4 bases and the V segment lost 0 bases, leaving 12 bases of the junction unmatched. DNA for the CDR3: TGTGCCAGCAGTTTATCCTCCGACAGGGTGGGGGTTTACGAGCAGTACTTC. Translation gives CASSLSSDRVGVYEQYF.